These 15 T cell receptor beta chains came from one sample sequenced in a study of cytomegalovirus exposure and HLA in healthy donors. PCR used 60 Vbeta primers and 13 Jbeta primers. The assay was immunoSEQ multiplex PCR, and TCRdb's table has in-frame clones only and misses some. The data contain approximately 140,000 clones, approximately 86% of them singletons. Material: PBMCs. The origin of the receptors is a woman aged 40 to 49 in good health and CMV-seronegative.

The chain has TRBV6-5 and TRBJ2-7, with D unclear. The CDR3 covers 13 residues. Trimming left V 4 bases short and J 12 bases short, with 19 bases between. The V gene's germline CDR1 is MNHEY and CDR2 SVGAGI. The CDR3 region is CASSFSGILRWYF. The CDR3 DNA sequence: TGTGCCAGCAGTTTCAGTGGCATACTACGATGGTACTTC.

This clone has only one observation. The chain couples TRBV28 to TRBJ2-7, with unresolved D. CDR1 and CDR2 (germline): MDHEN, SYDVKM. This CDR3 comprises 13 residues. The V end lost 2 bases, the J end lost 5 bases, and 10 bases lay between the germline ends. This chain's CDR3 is CASSLSTPNEQYF. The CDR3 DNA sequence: TGTGCCAGCAGTTTAAGCACGCCGAACGAGCAGTACTTC.

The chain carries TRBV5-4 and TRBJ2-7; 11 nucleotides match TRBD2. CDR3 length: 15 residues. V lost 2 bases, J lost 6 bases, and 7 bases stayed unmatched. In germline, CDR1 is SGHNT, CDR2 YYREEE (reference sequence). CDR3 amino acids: CASSFSLAGGSEQYF. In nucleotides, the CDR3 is TGTGCCAGCAGCTTCTCGTTAGCGGGAGGGAGCGAGCAGTACTTC.

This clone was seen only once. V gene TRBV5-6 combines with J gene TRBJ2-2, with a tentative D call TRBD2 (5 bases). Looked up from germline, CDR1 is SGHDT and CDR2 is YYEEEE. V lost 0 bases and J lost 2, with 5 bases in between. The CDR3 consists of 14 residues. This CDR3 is CASSLGLNTGELFF. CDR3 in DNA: TGTGCCAGCAGCTTGGGACTAAACACCGGGGAGCTGTTTTTT.

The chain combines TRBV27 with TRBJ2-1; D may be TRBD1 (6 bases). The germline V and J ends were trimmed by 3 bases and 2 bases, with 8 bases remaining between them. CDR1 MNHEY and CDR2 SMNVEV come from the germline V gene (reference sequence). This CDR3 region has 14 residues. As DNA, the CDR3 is TGTGCCAGCAGTTTCAGGGGAACCTACAATGAGCAGTTCTTC. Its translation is CASSFRGTYNEQFF.

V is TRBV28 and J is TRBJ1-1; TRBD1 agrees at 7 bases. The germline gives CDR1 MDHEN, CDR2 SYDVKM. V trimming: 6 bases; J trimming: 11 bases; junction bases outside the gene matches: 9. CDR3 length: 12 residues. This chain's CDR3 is CASRPPTGEAFF. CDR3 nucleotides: TGTGCCAGCAGGCCCCCCACAGGGGAGGCTTTCTTT.

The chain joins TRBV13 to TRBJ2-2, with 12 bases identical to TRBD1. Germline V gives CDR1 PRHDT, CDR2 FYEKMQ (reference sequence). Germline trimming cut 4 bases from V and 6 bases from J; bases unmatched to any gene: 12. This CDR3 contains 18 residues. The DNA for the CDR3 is TGTGCCAGCAGCTCAGGGACAGGGGGCGTTCAGCCCCCCGGGGAGCTGTTTTTT. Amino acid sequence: CASSSGTGGVQPPGELFF.

CDR3 coding DNA: TGTGCCACCAGTAGTAGGGGAAGGAACACTGAAGCTTTCTTT. It is translated as CATSSRGRNTEAFF. V gene TRBV15 combines with J gene TRBJ1-1; weak D call: TRBD1 (5 bases). Germline CDR1 reads LNHNV; CDR2 reads YYDKDF (reference sequence). The V gene lost 6 bases and the J gene lost 1 base, with 12 bases spanning the gap. The CDR3 spans 14 residues.

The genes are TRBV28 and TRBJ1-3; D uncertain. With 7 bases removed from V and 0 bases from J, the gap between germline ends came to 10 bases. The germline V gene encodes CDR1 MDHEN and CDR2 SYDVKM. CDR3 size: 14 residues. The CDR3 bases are TGTGCCAGCACCGGCCGGAGCTCTGGAAACACCATATATTTT. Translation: CASTGRSSGNTIYF. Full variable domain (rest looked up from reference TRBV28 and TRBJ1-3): DVKVTQSSRYLVKRTGEKVFLECVQDMDHENMFWYRQDPGLGLRLIYFSYDVKMKEKGDIPEGYSVSREKKERFSLILESASTNQTSMYLCASTGRSSGNTIYFGEGSWLTVV.

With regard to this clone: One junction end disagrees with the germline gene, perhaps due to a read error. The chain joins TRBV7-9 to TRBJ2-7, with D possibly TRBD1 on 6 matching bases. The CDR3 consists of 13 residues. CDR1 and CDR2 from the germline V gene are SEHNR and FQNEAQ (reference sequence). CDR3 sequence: CSSSSGTYYEQYF. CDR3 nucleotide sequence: TGTTCCAGCAGCTCCGGGACATATTACGAGCAGTACTTC.

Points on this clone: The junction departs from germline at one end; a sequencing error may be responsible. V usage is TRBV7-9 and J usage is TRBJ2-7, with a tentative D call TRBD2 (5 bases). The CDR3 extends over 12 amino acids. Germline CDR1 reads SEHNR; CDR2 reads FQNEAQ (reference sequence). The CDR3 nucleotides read TGTTCCAGCAGCTTACGGACTGACGAGCAGTACTTC. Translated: CSSSLRTDEQYF.

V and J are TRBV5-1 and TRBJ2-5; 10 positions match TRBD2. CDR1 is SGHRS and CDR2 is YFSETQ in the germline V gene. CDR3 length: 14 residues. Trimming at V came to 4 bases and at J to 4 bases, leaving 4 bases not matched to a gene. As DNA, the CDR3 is TGCGCCAGCAGCCCTGGACTAGCGGCAGAGACCCAGTACTTC. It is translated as CASSPGLAAETQYF.

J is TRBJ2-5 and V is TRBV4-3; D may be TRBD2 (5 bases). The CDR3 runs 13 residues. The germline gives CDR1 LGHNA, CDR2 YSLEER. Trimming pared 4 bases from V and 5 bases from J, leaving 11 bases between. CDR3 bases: TGCGCCAGCAGCCGCCAACCGGGGGAGACCCAGTACTTC. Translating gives CASSRQPGETQYF.

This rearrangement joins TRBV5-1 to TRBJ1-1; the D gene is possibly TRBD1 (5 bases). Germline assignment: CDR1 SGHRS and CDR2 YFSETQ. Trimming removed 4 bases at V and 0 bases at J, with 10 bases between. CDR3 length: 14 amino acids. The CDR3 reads CASSPDSLNTEAFF. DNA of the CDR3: TGCGCCAGCAGCCCCGACAGTCTGAACACTGAAGCTTTCTTT.

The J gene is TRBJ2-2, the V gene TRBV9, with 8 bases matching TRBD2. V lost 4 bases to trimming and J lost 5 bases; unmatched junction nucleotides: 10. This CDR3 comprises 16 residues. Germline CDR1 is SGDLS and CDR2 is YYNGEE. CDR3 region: CASSPPGLVKTGELFF. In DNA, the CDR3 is TGTGCCAGCAGCCCTCCGGGACTAGTAAAAACCGGGGAGCTGTTTTTT. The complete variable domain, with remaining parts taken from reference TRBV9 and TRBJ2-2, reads DSGVTQTPKHLITATGQRVTLRCSPRSGDLSVYWYQQSLDQGLQFLIQYYNGEERAKGNILERFSAQQFPDLHSELNLSSLELGDSALYFCASSPPGLVKTGELFFGEGSRLTVL.